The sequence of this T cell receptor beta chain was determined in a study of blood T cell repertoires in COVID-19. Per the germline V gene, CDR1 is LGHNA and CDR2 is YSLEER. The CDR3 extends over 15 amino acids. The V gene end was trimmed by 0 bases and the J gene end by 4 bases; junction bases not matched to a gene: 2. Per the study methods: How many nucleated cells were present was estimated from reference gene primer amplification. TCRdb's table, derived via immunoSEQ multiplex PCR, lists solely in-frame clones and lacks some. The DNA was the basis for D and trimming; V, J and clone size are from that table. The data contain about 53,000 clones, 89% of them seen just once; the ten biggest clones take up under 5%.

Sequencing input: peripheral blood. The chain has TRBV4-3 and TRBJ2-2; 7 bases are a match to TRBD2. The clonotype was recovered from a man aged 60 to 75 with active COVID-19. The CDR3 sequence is CASSQEGGSTGELFF. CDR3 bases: TGCGCCAGCAGCCAAGAGGGAGGGAGCACCGGGGAGCTGTTTTTT.